This record concerns one T cell receptor (beta chain) sequence. What it binds is not known. Measured with immunoSEQ multiplex PCR; TCRdb has only the in-frame clones, and not every one. The data show some 15,000 clones, about 73% seen once. The sample belongs to a study of PD-1 blockade in classical Hodgkin lymphoma. Study conclusions and caveats: CD4+ TCR diversity, unlike CD8+, rose significantly by C4D1. Healthy donors were reported to have higher baseline TCR diversity than newly diagnosed patients.

CDR3 size: 14 residues. Trimming removed 2 bases at V and 7 bases at J, with 14 bases between. CDR1 and CDR2 from the germline V gene are MNHNS and SASEGT. Each patient's relapse followed autologous stem cell transplantation, and brentuximab vedotin exposure varied. Specimen: peripheral blood mononuclear cells (PBMCs), collected before the second cycle of nivolumab. The chain recombines TRBV6-1 with TRBJ1-2; a weak D match, TRBD1 (6 bases). The clonotype comes from a human donor with classical Hodgkin lymphoma. The CDR3 region has the DNA TGTGCCAGCAGTGAATTCGGGGGCGCGGGTGGCTACACCTTC. Protein product: CASSEFGGAGGYTF.